Listed below are T cell receptor beta chains from one sample, sequenced in a study of T cells in Graves' hyperthyroidism and ophthalmopathy. MiXCR was run by TCRdb on the multiplex PCR reads, yielding one entry per CDR3 protein. This table holds hundreds of thousands of distinct CDR3 sequences, roughly 40% found once. Sequences were obtained from blood. Receptor source: a man between 18 and 35 years old with Graves' hyperthyroidism. Each CDR3 is given with its conserved first and last residue. The D gene is left open where the match is weak. Not every row has a clone size; where given, it reads once, few, many or a size class.

d_call: .
j_call: TRBJ1-2
clone_size: many
v_call: TRBV7-8
cdr3_aa: CASSKRDTGVDGYTF

d_call: .
j_call: TRBJ1-6
clone_size: .
v_call: TRBV7-2
cdr3_aa: CASSPLPNSPLHF

d_call: .
j_call: TRBJ1-1
clone_size: .
v_call: TRBV5-1
cdr3_aa: CASSTSLNTEAFF

d_call: TRBD1
j_call: TRBJ1-5
clone_size: .
v_call: TRBV9
cdr3_aa: CASSPTGTGRNQPQHF

d_call: TRBD1
j_call: TRBJ2-7
clone_size: few
v_call: TRBV6-5
cdr3_aa: CASRGQVGNEQYF

d_call: TRBD2
j_call: TRBJ2-5
clone_size: few
v_call: TRBV2
cdr3_aa: CASRSSGIEETQYF

d_call: .
j_call: TRBJ1-2
clone_size: few
v_call: TRBV5-5
cdr3_aa: CASSSTGLGSKGYTF

d_call: TRBD1
j_call: TRBJ2-7
clone_size: few
v_call: TRBV5-1
cdr3_aa: CASGRDRAIEQYF

d_call: .
j_call: TRBJ1-1
clone_size: many
v_call: TRBV9
cdr3_aa: CASSDAGANSAFF

d_call: TRBD2
j_call: TRBJ2-5
clone_size: .
v_call: TRBV6-1
cdr3_aa: CASIGLLAGAQETQYF

d_call: TRBD2
j_call: TRBJ2-5
clone_size: few
v_call: TRBV9
cdr3_aa: CASNGGDETQYF

d_call: TRBD1
j_call: TRBJ2-7
clone_size: .
v_call: TRBV7-9
cdr3_aa: CASSLDRTGKEQYF

d_call: .
j_call: TRBJ2-2
clone_size: many
v_call: TRBV6-5
cdr3_aa: CASSPSIPLGELFF

d_call: .
j_call: TRBJ2-7
clone_size: .
v_call: TRBV19
cdr3_aa: CASTPVGEQYF

d_call: .
j_call: TRBJ2-7
clone_size: .
v_call: TRBV2
cdr3_aa: CASAGRRSYEQYF

d_call: .
j_call: TRBJ2-6
clone_size: .
v_call: TRBV9
cdr3_aa: CASSGPRTGLISGANVLTF

d_call: .
j_call: TRBJ2-7
clone_size: few
v_call: TRBV7-3
cdr3_aa: CASSKTEYYEQYF

d_call: .
j_call: TRBJ2-5
clone_size: .
v_call: TRBV5-1
cdr3_aa: CASSVGTLSGKETQYF

d_call: .
j_call: TRBJ2-7
clone_size: .
v_call: TRBV11-2
cdr3_aa: CASSLRLYEQYF

d_call: .
j_call: TRBJ1-3
clone_size: many
v_call: TRBV25-1
cdr3_aa: CASSDWGTGNTIYF

d_call: .
j_call: TRBJ2-7
clone_size: .
v_call: TRBV5-1
cdr3_aa: CASSPQGSGSTKQYF

d_call: TRBD1
j_call: TRBJ1-1
clone_size: .
v_call: TRBV5-1
cdr3_aa: CASSPRQGSMNTEAFF

d_call: .
j_call: TRBJ1-4
clone_size: .
v_call: TRBV9
cdr3_aa: CASRSGGINEKLFF

d_call: TRBD1
j_call: TRBJ2-3
clone_size: .
v_call: TRBV29-1
cdr3_aa: CSVEDLQGRPSTDTQYF

d_call: .
j_call: TRBJ1-1
clone_size: few
v_call: TRBV19
cdr3_aa: CASSTSGLLNTEAFF

d_call: TRBD1
j_call: TRBJ1-4
clone_size: .
v_call: TRBV2
cdr3_aa: CASSERGQGRDEKLFF

d_call: .
j_call: TRBJ2-7
clone_size: .
v_call: TRBV7-9
cdr3_aa: CASSFRAGAAEQYF

d_call: TRBD1
j_call: TRBJ2-2
clone_size: many
v_call: TRBV7-7
cdr3_aa: CASSRDRDTGELFF

d_call: TRBD2
j_call: TRBJ2-7
clone_size: .
v_call: TRBV7-8
cdr3_aa: CASSSTGTIDLEQYF